Below, 3 T cell receptor beta chains from the same sample are listed, as sequenced in a study of cytomegalovirus exposure and HLA in healthy donors. 13 Jbeta primers and 60 Vbeta primers were used for the PCR. Assay used: immunoSEQ multiplex PCR; TCRdb lists only in-frame clones, some missing. The table records approximately 150,000 clones, approximately 72% of them present only once. The sample consisted of PBMCs. Receptors originate from a man aged 35 to 55 in good health and CMV-seronegative.

In its sample, this clone was seen once. This chain joins TRBV9 and TRBJ2-2; D possibly corresponds to TRBD1 (7 bases). This CDR3 is 14 amino acids long. V was shortened by 0 bases and J by 7 bases, with 10 bases between the two germline ends. The V gene's germline CDR1 is SGDLS and CDR2 YYNGEE. DNA for the CDR3: TGTGCCAGCAGCGTAGTCAGGGGGGACGGGGAGCTGTTTTTT. This sequence encodes CASSVVRGDGELFF.

The chain joins TRBV7-9 to TRBJ1-5; a weak D match, TRBD1 (6 bases). Germline V gives CDR1 SEHNR, CDR2 FQNEAQ (reference sequence). Trimming left V 5 bases short and J 0 bases short, with 14 bases between. The CDR3 loop spans 16 amino acids. CDR3 amino acids: CASSPDRFNSNQPQHF. The CDR3 bases are TGTGCCAGCAGCCCTGACAGGTTCAATAGCAATCAGCCCCAGCATTTT.

The rearrangement joins TRBV28 to TRBJ2-7; 11 nucleotides align to TRBD2. Germline trimming cut 6 bases from V and 7 bases from J; bases unmatched to any gene: 5. Germline lookup yields CDR1 MDHEN and CDR2 SYDVKM. The CDR3 is 13 residues long. CDR3 residues: CASSTSGSREQYF. CDR3 DNA: TGTGCCAGCAGCACTAGCGGGAGTAGAGAGCAGTACTTC.